The present entry profiles one TCR beta chain with its context. What this receptor recognizes is not known. Nothing much larger sits one base from this clone, and base qualities are not available. V trim: 5 bases; J trim: 0 bases; unmatched bases: 6. Spanning cysteine to phenylalanine, the CDR3 consists of 15 amino acids. CDR3 DNA is the only sequence kept; it has 45 bases, read in frame from the first base. The germline V gene (reference sequence) specifies SEHNR as CDR1 and FQNEAQ as CDR2. The data belong to a study of regulatory T cells in long-lasting Graves disease (dated by TCRdb to about 2021). Regarding the complete study: Persistent Graves' disease was defined as antithyroid drug treatment for over 5 years with persistently positive TSH receptor autoantibodies. A total of roughly 33 samples were covered by TCR sequencing, comprising approximately 13 persistent and approximately 20 newly diagnosed Graves' disease patients. The study was registered as a clinical trial and conducted in China. Antithyroid drugs had been taken for roughly 10 years on average by persistent Graves' disease patients in the clinical cohort. Peripheral blood TCR sequencing and RNA sequencing compared persistent Graves' disease patients with newly diagnosed Graves' disease patients. Study-wide findings and limitations: As a limitation, the authors acknowledged that the small sample size may reduce accuracy. Sequencing and analysis were limited to the TCR beta chain. Persistent disease showed preferential use of TRBV28, TRBJ1-2 and TRBJ2-5, whereas newly diagnosed disease favored TRBV20-1 and TRBJ2-1. More public clonotypes were shared among persistent patients (2,741) than among newly diagnosed patients (under 1,000). The study examined only peripheral blood because the primary lesion, thyroid tissue, could not be accessed. Lower TCR Shannon entropy and fewer highly expanded clones were observed in persistent Graves' disease patients than in newly diagnosed patients, which suggested clonal expansion.

The method was multiplex PCR. Sequencer: Illumina HiSeq 4000. TCR beta libraries were built with iRepertoire HTBI primers and Arm-PCR amplification of CDR3 regions. Before sequencing, the PCR products underwent gel purification. On the study's bioinformatics: Gene usage analysis of CDR3 amino acid clonotypes relied on the roughly 58 TRBV and 13 to 15 TRBJ segments identified across samples. COPE and FqMerger were used to merge filtered high-quality paired reads into contigs. Contigs were aligned with BLAST to IMGT TRBV, TRBD and TRBJ reference genes, and CDR3 was defined per IMGT. Clonotypes above 0.1% frequency were classified as highly expanded clones. Repertoire diversity was measured by Shannon entropy, and V-J evenness by the Gini coefficient. A clonotype was considered public if more than one individual shared it. Starting from the raw public reads, TCRdb applied fastp trimming at Q25, assembled clones with MiXCR and retained in-frame beta chains. Rows with one shared CDR3 protein collapse into an entry with the most common genes and DNA. For this entry, the V and J calls and clone size follow TCRdb and not the study's own pipeline. This sample comprises about 460,000 distinct CDR3 sequences, around a fifth of them detected only once. Together, the top ten hold roughly 14% of the sample.

Per the publication, the time point label means: persistent/refractory GD, antithyroid drugs over 5 years with positive TRAb. For both TCR sequencing and RNA sequencing, RNA was extracted from PBMCs in TRIzol. The diagnosis of Graves' disease was made according to American Thyroid Association guidelines. Patients for the study were recruited at an endocrinology department in Xi'an, China. Each patient gave roughly 10 milliliters of peripheral blood, collected in an EDTA anticoagulant tube. Ficoll Paque Plus density gradient separation was used to isolate PBMCs, and no further T cell sorting was done. RNA quality was checked with an Agilent 2100 Bioanalyzer and agarose gel, and concentration with a NanoDrop 2000.

The source material was peripheral blood mononuclear cells (PBMCs), sampled when the disease was refractory, from a patient treated with antithyroid drugs. This TCR was recovered from a female donor with Graves disease. The rearrangement combines TRBV7-9 with TRBJ1-1; TRBD1 agrees with 7 junctional bases. The bases read TGTGCCAGCAGCACTCAGACAGGGATGAACACTGAAGCTTTCTTT. This gives the protein CASSTQTGMNTEAFF.